This TCR beta chain stems from a study of EBV T-cell therapy then PD-1 blockade in nasopharyngeal carcinoma. Method: immunoSEQ multiplex PCR; TCRdb's copy keeps in-frame clones and lacks some. The sample lists about 20,000 clones, around 84% occurring once. Noted time point: 266 days after commencement of treatment, after nivolumab therapy. Treatment here: AdE1-LMPpoly-expanded autologous EBV-specific T-cell therapy followed by anti-PD-1 nivolumab. A note on this clone: Its target is not known.

The sequence was collected from a middle-aged man with nasopharyngeal carcinoma. Sequenced material: CD8+ T cells from blood, taken around day 260 from a patient whose treatment included autologous EBV-specific T cells and nivolumab.

The CDR3, as DNA: TGTGCCAGCAGCCTGTTTACGACGAATGAGCAGTTCTTC. It yields the protein CASSLFTTNEQFF. The chain is built from TRBV27 and TRBJ2-1; unclear D gene. Between the trimmed V and J ends, which lost 6 bases and 7 bases, there was a span of 13 bases. The CDR3 extends over 13 amino acids. Germline CDR1 and CDR2: MNHEY and SMNVEV (reference sequence).